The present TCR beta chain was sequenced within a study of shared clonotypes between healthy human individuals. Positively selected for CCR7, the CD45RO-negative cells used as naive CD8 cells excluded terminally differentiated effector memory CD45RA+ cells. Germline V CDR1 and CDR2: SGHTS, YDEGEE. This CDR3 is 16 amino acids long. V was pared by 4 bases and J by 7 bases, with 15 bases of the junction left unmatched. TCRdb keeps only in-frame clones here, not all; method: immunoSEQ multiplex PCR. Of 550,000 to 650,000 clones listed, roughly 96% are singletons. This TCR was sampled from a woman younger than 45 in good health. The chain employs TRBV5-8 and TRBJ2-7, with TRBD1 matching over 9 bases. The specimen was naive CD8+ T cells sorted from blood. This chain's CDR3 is CASSPGWDRAIREQYF. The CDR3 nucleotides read TGTGCCAGCAGCCCTGGCTGGGACAGGGCCATTAGAGAGCAGTACTTC.